One sample yielded the 22 T cell receptor beta chains listed below, sequenced in a study of T cell clonality in common variable immunodeficiency (dated by TCRdb to about 2015). The research as a whole found: Reportedly, TCRbeta sequences from CVID had fewer deletions and N-nucleotide insertions, and highly modified clones with 13 or more V deletions were absent from CVID.

The receptor library was made with the immunoSEQ multiplex PCR assay. TCRdb mirrors the immuneACCESS table, restricted to in-frame sequences. Some clones are absent from its copies; in checked studies, under half trace to an unresolved V gene, and the reason for the others is unknown. The table notes 20,000 to 25,000 clones here, none of them singletons. Together, the top ten hold over 2% of the sample. For these receptors, no antigen is known. Specimen: peripheral blood mononuclear cells. These receptors all come from a human donor with common variable immunodeficiency.

This clone was recorded many times. The read ends 3 residues early relative to the CDR3; the germline J gene fills the gap. V usage is TRBV19 and J usage is TRBJ1-2, with D possibly being TRBD1 (5 bases). From germline, CDR1 is LNHDA and CDR2 SQIVND (reference sequence). This CDR3 is built from 14 residues. V shed 2 bases and J shed 4 bases, with 11 bases lying between them. The CDR3 loop reads CASSIQGPGYGYTF. The sequenced part of the CDR3 DNA is TGTGCCAGTAGTATACAGGGTCCGGGCTATGGC.

This clone came up many times. Read data end 3 residues before the CDR3 end; the end is taken from the germline J gene. J is TRBJ1-1 and V is TRBV4-1; TRBD1 agrees at 8 bases. CDR1 MGHRA and CDR2 YSYEKL come from the germline V gene. V was clipped by 1 base and J by 1 base; unmatched bases: 2. The CDR3 has 15 amino acids. CDR3 sequence: CASSQGQGANTEAFF. The part of the CDR3 DNA that was read is TGCGCCAGCAGCCAAGGTCAGGGGGCGAACACTGAA.

This clone was seen many times. The CDR3 goes on 3 residues after the read ends, and that part is filled in from the germline J gene. This chain uses TRBV2 with TRBJ2-5; D may be TRBD2 (5 bases). The CDR3 loop spans 13 amino acids. Germline loops: CDR1 SNHLY, CDR2 FYNNEI. V was trimmed by 6 bases and J by 5 bases, leaving 13 bases between them. Here the CDR3 reads CASRDLPGETQYF. Incomplete CDR3 DNA: TGTGCCAGCAGGGACTTACCGGGGGAGACC.

This clone is classed as medium-sized. Read data end 3 residues before the CDR3 end; the end is taken from the germline J gene. V usage is TRBV27 and J usage is TRBJ2-7, with 8 nucleotides matching TRBD2. CDR3 length: 15 amino acids. Losses at the gene ends were 1 base for V and 2 bases for J; bases not matched to a gene: 4. Germline CDR1 and CDR2: MNHEY and SMNVEV (reference sequence). The CDR3 loop reads CASSLLAGLAYEQYF. The covered CDR3 bases are TGTGCCAGCAGTTTATTAGCGGGGTTAGCCTACGAG.

In this sample, this clone turned up many times. The read ends 3 residues before the CDR3 terminus; that terminus is restored from the germline J gene. V is TRBV20-1 and J is TRBJ1-2, with 7 bases matching TRBD1. V lost 2 bases, J lost 6 bases, and 6 bases stayed unmatched. This CDR3 has 13 residues. The germline gives CDR1 DFQATT, CDR2 SNEGSKA (reference sequence). Here the CDR3 reads CSARKGAADGYTF. Partial CDR3 DNA: TGCAGTGCTAGAAAGGGGGCGGCGGATGGC.

This clone was seen repeatedly, ten times or more. The DNA ends 3 residues before the CDR3 does, and the rest of the CDR3 is filled in from the germline J gene. The gene calls are TRBV23-1 and TRBJ2-5; the match to TRBD2 covers 9 bases. TRBV23-1 is marked as an open reading frame, function uncertain. V lost 8 bases, J lost 1 base, and 17 bases stayed unmatched. The CDR3 runs to 18 residues. The CDR3 DNA, read in part, is TGCGCCAGCTTATGCGGGGGGGATACGGGGTGGGGCCAAGAGACC. The encoded protein is CASLCGGDTGWGQET. The whole CDR3 reads CASLCGGDTGWGQETQYF.

With regard to this clone: The CDR3 goes on 3 residues after the read ends, and that part is filled in from the germline J gene. The J gene is TRBJ1-2, the V gene TRBV11-2; D not resolved. Trimming took off 5 bases at V and 5 bases at J, with 12 bases between the two ends. The CDR3 runs to 13 residues. CDR1 and CDR2 from the germline V gene are SGHAT and FQNNGV. The CDR3 DNA, read in part, is TGTGCCAGCAGCCCCTCTACGTCTTATGGC. Amino acids: CASSPSTSYG. The full CDR3 is CASSPSTSYGYTF.

This clone showed up many times. The observed sequence ends 3 residues before the CDR3 terminus, with the missing tail filled in from the germline J gene. The V call is TRBV14, the J call TRBJ2-4; 10 bases are shared with TRBD1. After removal of 4 bases from V and 2 bases from J, the junction contained 2 bases not matched to a gene. This CDR3 contains 15 residues. Per the germline V gene, CDR1 is SGHDN and CDR2 is FVKESK. Here the CDR3 reads CASSLDRGTKNIQYF. Incomplete CDR3 DNA: TGTGCCAGCAGCCTGGACAGGGGGACCAAAAACATT. The whole variable domain, filled in from reference TRBV14 and TRBJ2-4, reads EAGVTQFPSHSVIEKGQTVTLRCDPISGHDNLYWYRRVMGKEIKFLLHFVKESKQDESGMPNNRFLAERTGGTYSTLKVQPAELEDSGVYFCASSLDRGTKNIQYFGAGTRLSVL.

CDR3 protein: CASNPRGAGTDTQYF. The CDR3 DNA, read in part, is TGTGCCAGCAACCCACGGGGGGCGGGCACAGATACG. The V and J genes are TRBV7-2 and TRBJ2-3; tentative D call: TRBD2 (7 bases). Read data end 3 residues before the CDR3 end; the end is taken from the germline J gene. V dropped 7 bases and J dropped 1 base, with 15 bases sitting between them. The germline V gene has CDR1 SGHTA and CDR2 FQGNSA. The CDR3 extends over 15 amino acids.

By its share, this clone is medium-sized. The CDR3 is cut off 3 residues early in the read; its end comes from the germline J gene. This rearrangement joins TRBV30 to TRBJ2-1, with TRBD1 matching 8 bases. This CDR3 is 16 amino acids long. J gave up 6 bases and V 3 bases, and 13 bases lay outside the gene matches. CDR1 is GTSNPN, CDR2 SVGIG, per germline (reference sequence). The covered CDR3 bases are TGTGCCTGGAGCCCTCAGGGGGCGCCGAATTCCAATGAG. Protein: CAWSPQGAPNSNE. The full CDR3 protein reads CAWSPQGAPNSNEQFF.

This clone was seen at least ten times. The read terminates 3 residues before the CDR3 end, so the remaining end is supplied by the germline J gene. This chain connects TRBV10-3 to TRBJ1-5, with D perhaps matching TRBD1 (5 bases). The V end lost 4 bases, the J end lost 5 bases, and 15 bases lay between the germline ends. The CDR3 has 15 amino acids. The germline CDR1 and CDR2 sequences are ENHRY and SYGVKD. CDR3 residues: CAISAGGKGDQPQHF. CDR3 DNA, as far as it was read: TGTGCCATCAGTGCTGGGGGGAAGGGAGATCAGCCC.

This clone was detected ten times or more. From the germline J gene comes the end of the CDR3, since the read stops 3 residues before it. The chain couples TRBV18 to TRBJ1-5; D gene uncertain. Germline-derived CDR1 and CDR2 are KGHSH and LQKENI. The germline V and J ends were trimmed by 6 bases and 7 bases, with 13 bases remaining between them. The CDR3 extends over 13 amino acids. CDR3 loop: CASSQDPGQPQHF. Partial CDR3 DNA: TGTGCCAGCTCCCAAGACCCAGGCCAGCCC. The entire variable domain, with the rest obtained from reference TRBV18 and TRBJ1-5, is as follows: NAGVMQNPRHLVRRRGQEARLRCSPMKGHSHVYWYRQLPEEGLKFMVYLQKENIIDESGMPKERFSAEFPKEGPSILRIQQVVRGDSAAYFCASSQDPGQPQHFGDGTRLSIL.

This clone was picked up many times. Coverage ceases 3 residues before the CDR3 finishes, and the germline J gene fills in the end. This rearrangement joins TRBV20-1 to TRBJ2-2, with a tentative D call TRBD2 (6 bases). The germline gives CDR1 DFQATT, CDR2 SNEGSKA (reference sequence). Trimming shortened V by 3 bases and J by 6 bases, and 11 bases separated the two germline ends. This CDR3 contains 13 residues. The CDR3 sequence is CSASSGLPGELFF. CDR3 DNA (partial): TGCAGTGCTAGCTCGGGACTCCCCGGGGAG.

This clone came up many times. The CDR3 end falls 3 residues outside the read, so it is completed with the germline J gene. This chain links TRBV28 with TRBJ2-7; 10 nucleotides line up with TRBD1. Germline lookup yields CDR1 MDHEN and CDR2 SYDVKM. The CDR3 runs 15 residues. V lost 5 bases, J lost 4 bases, and 8 bases stayed unmatched. Partial CDR3 DNA: TGTGCCAGCAGTGGAACGGGACAGGGGAAATACGAG. It codes for CASSGTGQGKYE. The full CDR3 sequence reads CASSGTGQGKYEQYF. The variable domain in full, completed from reference TRBV28 and TRBJ2-7, reads DVKVTQSSRYLVKRTGEKVFLECVQDMDHENMFWYRQDPGLGLRLIYFSYDVKMKEKGDIPEGYSVSREKKERFSLILESASTNQTSMYLCASSGTGQGKYEQYFGPGTRLTVT.

At least ten counts were recorded for this clone. The read stops 3 residues short of the end of the CDR3; the missing end is completed from the germline J gene. The chain joins TRBV6-2 or TRBV6-3 to TRBJ2-3; TRBD1 agrees at 7 bases. The germline CDR1 and CDR2 sequences are MNHEY and SVGEGT. V dropped 6 bases and J dropped 2; count of bases not matched to a gene: 11. This CDR3 spans 16 amino acids. The sequenced part of the CDR3 DNA is TGTGCCAGCAGCCCCGGGACAGTTCCCATCACAGATACG. It yields the protein CASSPGTVPITDT. From start to end, the CDR3 is CASSPGTVPITDTQYF.

This clone was recorded at least ten times. The CDR3 is cut off 3 residues early in the read; its end comes from the germline J gene. This sequence joins TRBV20-1 and TRBJ1-2; D possibly corresponds to TRBD1 (6 bases). V was cut by 0 bases and J by 3 bases, with 11 bases left in between. The CDR3 consists of 14 residues. CDR1 and CDR2 from the germline V gene are DFQATT and SNEGSKA (reference sequence). The sequenced part of the CDR3 DNA is TGCAGTGCTAGAGAGGGGGGGCTGGACTATGGC. Protein product: CSAREGGLDYG. The complete CDR3 reads CSAREGGLDYGYTF.

This clone was seen at least ten times. The CDR3 end lies 3 residues beyond the end of the read and is filled in from the germline J gene. The chain is built from TRBV19 and TRBJ2-5; D might be TRBD2 (7 bases). The V end lost 4 bases, the J end lost 5 bases, and 14 bases lay between the germline ends. This CDR3 spans 14 amino acids. The germline V gene encodes CDR1 LNHDA and CDR2 SQIVND (reference sequence). CDR3 protein: CASSTRGAEETQYF. The sequenced CDR3 bases are TGTGCCAGTAGTACTCGGGGGGCCGAGGAGACC.

This clone was picked up many times. The read ends 3 residues early relative to the CDR3; the germline J gene fills the gap. J is TRBJ2-7 and V is TRBV7-2; 9 nucleotides line up with TRBD1. The CDR3 length is 14 residues. The V segment lost 5 bases and the J segment 6 bases; nucleotides outside the gene matches: 8. CDR1 SGHTA and CDR2 FQGNSA come from the germline V gene. The CDR3 is CASSREGDRVEQYF. The part of the CDR3 DNA that was read is TGTGCCAGCAGCCGCGAGGGGGACAGGGTCGAG.

This clone was counted ten times or more. Read sequence stops 3 residues before the CDR3 end, and the germline J gene provides the missing end. The V gene is TRBV12-3 or TRBV12-4, the J gene TRBJ2-1, with TRBD2 as a possible D gene (6 bases). The CDR3 loop spans 15 amino acids. The ends were cut back, 6 bases at V and 4 bases at J, with 16 bases in the middle. The CDR3 DNA, read in part, is TGTGCCAGCAGCGACCGGGCGGGGTCTTACAATGAG. It codes for CASSDRAGSYNE. The full CDR3 protein is CASSDRAGSYNEQFF.

This clone showed up many times. Read data end 3 residues before the CDR3 end; the end is taken from the germline J gene. V gene TRBV7-9 combines with J gene TRBJ2-1; D may be TRBD1 (5 bases). V was cut by 1 base and J by 4 bases, with 8 bases left in between. Germline V CDR1 and CDR2: SEHNR, FQNEAQ (reference sequence). The CDR3 contains 14 residues. CDR3 DNA, as far as it was read: TGTGCCAGCAGCTTAGAGAGACAGTACAATGAG. It translates to CASSLERQYNE. The entire CDR3 sequence reads CASSLERQYNEQFF.

This clone has a count of ten or more. The read terminates 3 residues ahead of where the CDR3 ends, so the germline J gene completes it. The chain recombines TRBV20-1 with TRBJ2-7; 7 bases agree with TRBD1. V dropped 1 base and J dropped 2; count of bases not matched to a gene: 11. The CDR3 is made up of 16 amino acids. The germline gives CDR1 DFQATT, CDR2 SNEGSKA (reference sequence). The CDR3 here is CSARVGRDSFTYEQYF. Partial CDR3 DNA: TGCAGTGCTAGAGTTGGCCGGGACAGTTTCACCTACGAG.

This clone was counted ten times or more. One end of the junction is discordant with germline, which a read error may explain. The DNA ends 3 residues before the CDR3 does, and the rest of the CDR3 is filled in from the germline J gene. V is TRBV4-2 and J is TRBJ2-2; D might be TRBD1 (6 bases). This CDR3 is built from 15 residues. Germline V gives CDR1 LGHNA, CDR2 YNFKEQ. The CDR3 sequence is CASSQGPGNTGELFF. The CDR3 DNA, read in part, is TGCGCCAGCAGCCAGGGGCCAGGGAACACCGGGGAG.